The clone carrying this TCR beta chain has only a few counts. Its antigen is not identified. These data originate in a study of regulatory T cells in long-lasting Graves disease. Study-wide results and caveats: Those with persistent Graves' had less TCR diversity than newly diagnosed patients.

MiXCR, applied by TCRdb to the reads, yields one record per CDR3 protein. The data contain almost 650 distinct CDR3 sequences, approximately 52% of them singletons. The TCR library was made from RNA that had been extracted from PBMCs in TRIzol. Peripheral blood, about 9 milliliters of it, was drawn into EDTA tubes. Germline V CDR1 and CDR2: LGHNA, YSLEER. The CDR3 consists of 16 residues. V trimming: 5 bases; J trimming: 4 bases; junction bases outside the gene matches: 13. The chain has TRBV4-3 and TRBJ2-7; 8 nucleotides line up with TRBD2. The source of this sequence is a female donor with Graves disease. The sample here was peripheral blood mononuclear cells (PBMCs), taken with antithyroid drug treatment, in newly diagnosed or persistent Graves disease (not recorded which). The CDR3 DNA reads as TGCGCCAGCAGCTTGAAGACTAGCGCCGAGCCTTACGAGCAGTACTTC. Protein sequence: CASSLKTSAEPYEQYF.